These 6 T cell receptor beta chains originate from one sample sequenced in a study of T cells in Graves' hyperthyroidism and ophthalmopathy. Amplification of TCR beta CDR3 regions used RNA as the template. The TCR CDR3 was amplified in a first-round RT-PCR using the HTBI primer set. TCRdb called the multiplex PCR reads again in MiXCR, with one record for every CDR3 protein. In the table there are roughly 560,000 distinct CDR3 sequences, 14% to 15% of which are singletons. The sequenced material came from blood. The receptor set was obtained from a woman aged 40 to 50 with Graves' ophthalmopathy.

This clonotype was observed many times. The rearrangement joins TRBV11-2 to TRBJ1-3, with D possibly TRBD1 on 6 matching bases. The CDR3 covers 14 residues. With 8 bases removed from V and 1 base from J, the gap between germline ends came to 12 bases. Germline lookup yields CDR1 SGHAT and CDR2 FQNNGV. The CDR3 is CASVGGASGNTIYF. The CDR3 DNA sequence: TGTGCCAGCGTGGGGGGCGCGTCTGGAAACACCATATATTTT.

This clonotype has a count of ten or more. The genes are TRBV28 and TRBJ2-5, with D possibly matching TRBD1 (6 bases). The CDR3 has 14 residues. Germline lookup yields CDR1 MDHEN and CDR2 SYDVKM. V was shortened by 5 bases and J by 1 base, with 11 bases between the two germline ends. Here the CDR3 DNA reads TGTGCCAGCAGTCAGGGGAGCCTCCAAGAGACCCAGTACTTC. Translation gives CASSQGSLQETQYF. The variable domain in full, completed from reference TRBV28 and TRBJ2-5, reads DVKVTQSSRYLVKRTGEKVFLECVQDMDHENMFWYRQDPGLGLRLIYFSYDVKMKEKGDIPEGYSVSREKKERFSLILESASTNQTSMYLCASSQGSLQETQYFGPGTRLLVL.

V and J are TRBV25-1 and TRBJ1-1; D is uncertain. Germline V gene data show CDR1 as MGHDK and CDR2 as SYGVNS. V was pared by 3 bases and J by 3 bases, with 11 bases between. CDR3 size: 14 residues. This CDR3 reads CASSEPYGYTEAFF. DNA of the CDR3: TGTGCCAGCAGTGAGCCCTACGGGTACACTGAAGCTTTCTTT.

This clonotype was seen many times. The rearrangement uses TRBV6-5 and TRBJ1-5; TRBD1 aligns across 8 bases. The ends lost 4 bases at V and 2 bases at J; junction bases unmatched: 7. The length of the CDR3 is 16 residues. Germline CDR1 MNHEY, CDR2 SVGAGI. The CDR3 protein is CASSLKQGVRNQPQHF. The CDR3 DNA sequence: TGTGCCAGCAGTTTGAAACAGGGGGTCCGCAATCAGCCCCAGCATTTT.

The chain couples TRBV20-1 to TRBJ2-2; 8 positions agree with TRBD2. J gave up 0 bases and V 2 bases, and 2 bases lay outside the gene matches. Looked up from germline, CDR1 is DFQATT and CDR2 is SNEGSKA (reference sequence). The CDR3 runs 15 residues. The CDR3 DNA sequence: TGCAGTGCTAGAACAGCGGGAGCGAACACCGGGGAGCTGTTTTTT. Translating it yields CSARTAGANTGELFF.

The chain combines TRBV3-1 with TRBJ2-7, with D perhaps matching TRBD1 or TRBD2 (5 bases each). From germline, CDR1 is LGHDT and CDR2 YNNKEL (reference sequence). V lost 4 bases and J lost 6, with 16 bases in between. This CDR3 is built from 14 residues. The CDR3 region is CASSRGTLSGEQYF. The CDR3 DNA sequence: TGTGCCAGCAGCCGGGGGACCTTGTCCGGCGAGCAGTACTTC.